Each of the 16 T cell receptor beta chains below was sequenced from the same sample in a study of vaccination and CD4 T cells after COVID-19. Cultured CD4+ T-cell DNA underwent Oncomine TCR Beta short-read sequencing. TCRdb recomputed calls from the PCR reads with MiXCR, one row per CDR3 protein. This table has some 8,300 distinct CDR3 sequences, approximately 48% appearing once. For these TCRs, the target antigens are not known. Treatment noted: approximately 9-day PBMC culture with coronavirus spike peptide pools or control peptides (ViraFEST assay). The source material was CD4+ T cells from blood, cultured in vitro. These TCRs come from a human donor who had recovered from COVID-19.

This clonotype has just one count. V usage is TRBV19 and J usage is TRBJ1-1, with D tentatively TRBD1 (5 bases). Germline assignment: CDR1 LNHDA and CDR2 SQIVND (reference sequence). V was trimmed by 3 bases and J by 0 bases, leaving 11 bases between them. The CDR3 runs to 15 residues. The CDR3 nucleotides read TGTGCCAGTAGTATCGGGGCACAGATGAACACTGAAGCTTTCTTT. As protein: CASSIGAQMNTEAFF.

V usage is TRBV12-3 or TRBV12-4 and J usage is TRBJ2-5; D is possibly TRBD1 (5 bases). The CDR3 contains 14 residues. Trimming stripped 6 bases from V and 6 bases from J, with 17 bases between. The CDR3 sequence: CASSSDGAVKTQYF. The CDR3 nucleotides are TGTGCCAGCAGCAGTGATGGGGCGGTGAAGACCCAGTACTTC.

V gene TRBV6-1 combines with J gene TRBJ1-6; 8 bases are a match to TRBD1. Germline V gene lookup returns CDR1 MNHNS and CDR2 SASEGT. CDR3 length: 16 amino acids. V gave up 4 bases and J gave up 10 bases; unmatched junction bases: 12. The CDR3 DNA follows: TGTGCCAGCAGTGCCTACTCGGGACAGGTCAAATCACCCCTCCACTTT. Translation: CASSAYSGQVKSPLHF.

This clonotype has only a few counts. The chain combines TRBV7-9 with TRBJ2-6; D unresolved. V was shortened by 4 bases and J by 4 bases, with 5 bases between the two germline ends. This CDR3 has 13 residues. The germline gives CDR1 SEHNR, CDR2 FQNEAQ (reference sequence). This CDR3 is CASSSSGANVLTF. CDR3 sequence (DNA): TGTGCCAGCAGCTCATCCGGGGCCAACGTCCTGACTTTC.

The chain links TRBV5-4 to TRBJ2-7; D is ambiguous. Trimming left V 2 bases short and J 6 bases short, with 12 bases between. Germline V gene data show CDR1 as SGHNT and CDR2 as YYREEE (reference sequence). The CDR3 consists of 13 residues. CDR3 residues: CASSFILVAEQYF. Here the CDR3 DNA reads TGTGCCAGCAGCTTTATCCTTGTTGCCGAGCAGTACTTC.

This clonotype was observed a single time. This chain uses TRBV7-9 with TRBJ1-2, with D possibly matching TRBD1 (6 bases). This CDR3 has 14 residues. CDR1 SEHNR and CDR2 FQNEAQ come from the germline V gene (reference sequence). Trimming removed 4 bases from V and 7 bases from J, with 16 bases in between. Written as DNA, the CDR3 is TGTGCCAGCAGCTCCTCCACGGGGGCTGTTGGCTACACCTTC. It encodes CASSSSTGAVGYTF.

This chain uses TRBV27 with TRBJ1-1, with D possibly TRBD1 on 6 matching bases. The germline gives CDR1 MNHEY, CDR2 SMNVEV (reference sequence). Trimming cost V 5 bases and J 3 bases, with 10 bases left between them. The CDR3 runs 13 residues. The CDR3 loop reads CASSLTGDTEAFF. DNA of the CDR3: TGTGCCAGCAGTCTGACAGGAGACACTGAAGCTTTCTTT.

This clonotype is labeled medium-sized. The V gene is TRBV24-1, the J gene TRBJ2-7; D is ambiguous. The germline gives CDR1 KGHDR, CDR2 SFDVKD. The V end lost 10 bases, the J end lost 2 bases, and 11 bases lay between the germline ends. The CDR3 totals 12 residues. The CDR3 nucleotides are TGTGCCACGGCCGGGCCAACCTACGAGCAGTACTTC. Protein product: CATAGPTYEQYF.

The chain joins TRBV19 to TRBJ1-5, with D unclear. The germline V and J ends were trimmed by 7 bases and 0 bases, with 13 bases remaining between them. From germline, CDR1 is LNHDA and CDR2 SQIVND (reference sequence). CDR3 size: 15 residues. CDR3 nucleotides: TGTGCCAGTAAGGAACAGTACCTTAGCAATCAGCCCCAGCATTTT. Translation gives CASKEQYLSNQPQHF.

On this clonotype: At one end, the junction sequence differs from germline, possibly due to a read error. The J gene is TRBJ2-7, the V gene TRBV27; D is uncertain. Germline CDR1 and CDR2: MNHEY and SMNVEV (reference sequence). This CDR3 has 15 amino acids. CDR3 amino acids: CASSLKGSGSYGQYF. DNA of the CDR3: TGTGCCAGCAGTTTAAAAGGGTCCGGCTCCTACGGGCAGTACTTC.

This clonotype showed up just once. V and J are TRBV6-1 and TRBJ1-5, with D unresolved. Germline CDR1 and CDR2: MNHNS and SASEGT. CDR3 size: 12 residues. V was cut by 6 bases and J by 7 bases, with 10 bases left in between. This CDR3 is CASSQKLQPQHF. DNA for the CDR3: TGTGCCAGCAGCCAGAAACTCCAGCCCCAGCATTTT.

In this sample, this clonotype turned up a few times. The J gene is TRBJ2-1, the V gene TRBV7-2; TRBD2 agrees at 10 bases. The length of the CDR3 is 15 residues. Germline V CDR1 and CDR2: SGHTA, FQGNSA. J gave up 4 bases and V 0 bases, and 0 bases lay outside the gene matches. CDR3 in DNA: TGTGCCAGCAGCTTAGCTAGCGGGAGGTACAATGAGCAGTTCTTC. It translates to CASSLASGRYNEQFF.

The chain joins TRBV20-1 to TRBJ2-7; D perhaps matches TRBD2 (6 bases). CDR1 and CDR2 (germline): DFQATT, SNEGSKA (reference sequence). CDR3 length equals 13 residues. CDR3 region: CSGTEGPTREQYF. The CDR3 DNA is TGCAGCGGGACTGAAGGACCCACGAGGGAGCAGTACTTC.

This clonotype was seen a few times. The CDR3 nucleotides read TGCAGTGCTAGGGACGGAGAGACCCAGTACTTC. It specifies CSARDGETQYF. This chain uses TRBV20-1 with TRBJ2-5; unclear D gene. This CDR3 comprises 11 residues. Deletions cut 3 bases from V and 4 bases from J, with 6 bases between. The germline V gene encodes CDR1 DFQATT and CDR2 SNEGSKA (reference sequence).

This clonotype showed up just a few times. The rearrangement joins TRBV30 to TRBJ1-1, with a possible D match to TRBD1 (5 bases). The CDR3 consists of 16 residues. V lost 0 bases, J lost 0 bases, and 14 bases lay in between. The germline CDR1 and CDR2 sequences are GTSNPN and SVGIG (reference sequence). Written as DNA, the CDR3 is TGTGCCTGGAGTGTACCCCTCTACAGGCTGAACACTGAAGCTTTCTTT. This sequence encodes CAWSVPLYRLNTEAFF. Filled out from reference TRBV30 and TRBJ1-1, the complete variable domain reads SQTIHQWPATLVQPVGSPLSLECTVEGTSNPNLYWYRQAAGRGLQLLFYSVGIGQISSEVPQNLSASRPQDRQFILSSKKLLLSDSGFYLCAWSVPLYRLNTEAFFGQGTRLTVV.

V gene TRBV24-1 combines with J gene TRBJ1-5; unclear D gene. Germline CDR1 is KGHDR and CDR2 is SFDVKD. This CDR3 is 13 amino acids long. V was shortened by 5 bases and J by 3 bases, with 7 bases between the two germline ends. CDR3 residues: CATSAQINQPQHF. The CDR3 DNA reads TGTGCCACCAGTGCACAGATCAATCAGCCCCAGCATTTT.